A selection of T cell receptor beta chains follows, all from one sample in a study of OX40 agonist ivuxolimab in advanced cancers. Only in-frame clones appear in the TCRdb table, and some are missing; sequencing was by immunoSEQ multiplex PCR. Of around 76,000 clones in the sample, about 85% were seen once. The sequenced sample was CD4+ or CD8+ T cells sorted from blood, obtained in a trial of the OX40 agonist ivuxolimab. All receptors come from an adult with an advanced solid tumor such as melanoma, head and neck, liver or kidney cancer. CDR3s leave out the opening cysteine and the closing phenylalanine or tryptophan.

v_gene: TRBV7-9; j_gene: TRBJ2-4; CDR3aa: ASSPPQRIAKNIQY
v_gene: TRBV20-1; j_gene: TRBJ2-5; CDR3aa: SARVPPTQY
v_gene: TRBV29-1; j_gene: TRBJ1-2; CDR3aa: SVEDLAGHYGYT
v_gene: TRBV18; j_gene: TRBJ2-7; CDR3aa: ASSPSAGPYEQY
v_gene: TRBV4-2; j_gene: TRBJ2-3; CDR3aa: ASSQDVAQTSTDTQY
v_gene: TRBV7-3; j_gene: TRBJ2-2; CDR3aa: ASSLRPGLSTGELF
v_gene: TRBV7-2; j_gene: TRBJ1-2; CDR3aa: ASSLSVNYGYT
v_gene: TRBV5-1; j_gene: TRBJ2-3; CDR3aa: ASSLARTGTRTDTQY
v_gene: TRBV6-5; j_gene: TRBJ2-2; CDR3aa: ASSYSSGDTGELF
v_gene: TRBV6-6; j_gene: TRBJ2-5; CDR3aa: ASSVARLETQY
v_gene: TRBV6-5; j_gene: TRBJ2-7; CDR3aa: ASSDQGGKLYEQY
v_gene: TRBV27; j_gene: TRBJ2-5; CDR3aa: ASSIRSSIQETQY
v_gene: TRBV2; j_gene: TRBJ2-6; CDR3aa: ARPVLRSGANVLT
v_gene: TRBV4-1; j_gene: TRBJ2-3; CDR3aa: ASSQDETTWTSGRTDTQY
v_gene: TRBV4-1; j_gene: TRBJ1-4; CDR3aa: ASSQGAGQNEKLF
v_gene: TRBV5-1; j_gene: TRBJ1-4; CDR3aa: ASSLRANEKLF
v_gene: TRBV6-6; j_gene: TRBJ2-3; CDR3aa: ASRSGYTQY
v_gene: TRBV5-4; j_gene: TRBJ2-2; CDR3aa: ASSRAGGANTGELF
v_gene: TRBV27; j_gene: TRBJ1-2; CDR3aa: ASSLRGGLVYGYT
v_gene: TRBV4-1; j_gene: TRBJ1-1; CDR3aa: ASRIPGGMNTEAF
v_gene: TRBV28; j_gene: TRBJ2-3; CDR3aa: ASSLASGGGYTQY
v_gene: TRBV9; j_gene: TRBJ2-1; CDR3aa: ASSVVGRAINEQF
v_gene: TRBV25-1; j_gene: TRBJ1-1; CDR3aa: ASSDRDSPEAF
v_gene: TRBV5-6; j_gene: TRBJ1-2; CDR3aa: ASSLDGEHGYT
v_gene: TRBV6-1; j_gene: TRBJ2-5; CDR3aa: ATKWGTNQETQY
v_gene: TRBV5-1; j_gene: TRBJ2-5; CDR3aa: ASSFGGGGQETQY
v_gene: TRBV5-1; j_gene: TRBJ2-2; CDR3aa: ASSLAARGSGELF
v_gene: TRBV28; j_gene: TRBJ1-3; CDR3aa: ASTPSRAHTIY
v_gene: TRBV4-2; j_gene: TRBJ2-1; CDR3aa: ASSQDPRGGGNNEQF
v_gene: TRBV29-1; j_gene: TRBJ2-3; CDR3aa: SVEIPVADTQY
v_gene: TRBV2; j_gene: TRBJ1-1; CDR3aa: ASSEGGANMNTEAF
v_gene: TRBV19; j_gene: TRBJ1-1; CDR3aa: ASSSQGTATEAF
v_gene: TRBV7-9; j_gene: TRBJ2-5; CDR3aa: ASSSRTPKGAQY
v_gene: TRBV11-2; j_gene: TRBJ2-1; CDR3aa: ASSLDWDRPYNEQF
v_gene: TRBV7-8; j_gene: TRBJ2-1; CDR3aa: ASSPSVGGTVHEQF
v_gene: TRBV4-3; j_gene: NA; CDR3aa: ASSQEQGIGYEQY
v_gene: TRBV7-8; j_gene: TRBJ2-5; CDR3aa: ASSLGSGTQY
v_gene: TRBV10-3; j_gene: TRBJ2-5; CDR3aa: AISNLGGSETQY
v_gene: TRBV15; j_gene: TRBJ2-7; CDR3aa: ATSREIGWEQY
v_gene: TRBV5-1; j_gene: TRBJ2-5; CDR3aa: ASSPWWPQETQY
v_gene: TRBV5-1; j_gene: TRBJ2-2; CDR3aa: ASNEGGTGELF
v_gene: TRBV5-6; j_gene: TRBJ2-7; CDR3aa: ASSLVGTGYEQY
v_gene: TRBV4-3; j_gene: TRBJ2-1; CDR3aa: ASSQDRGRAYNEQF
v_gene: TRBV7-9; j_gene: TRBJ2-6; CDR3aa: ASSLTSGANVLT
v_gene: TRBV10-1; j_gene: TRBJ2-3; CDR3aa: ASSGGGGTDTQY
v_gene: TRBV7-2; j_gene: TRBJ2-3; CDR3aa: ASSLNGPTDTQY
v_gene: TRBV27; j_gene: TRBJ2-1; CDR3aa: ASSLRTSGRANEQF
v_gene: TRBV19; j_gene: TRBJ1-2; CDR3aa: ASTRDRGRYGYT